The next 26 T cell receptor beta chains were all read from a single sample in a study of blood T cell repertoires in COVID-19. This table comes from immunoSEQ multiplex PCR, and its TCRdb copy is limited to in-frame clones, with some not included. This sample has fewer than 250,000 clones; approximately 90% occur once, and the top ten carry around 0.7%. Sequencing was performed on peripheral blood. These receptors were collected from a man between 35 and 55 years old with acute or convalescent COVID-19.

J is TRBJ2-2 and V is TRBV5-5; D uncertain. The V gene lost 9 bases and the J gene lost 4 bases, with 13 bases spanning the gap. Germline CDR1 SGHKS, CDR2 YYEKEE (reference sequence). CDR3 length equals 13 residues. DNA for the CDR3: TGTGCCATGTCTAGGCTAACCACCGGGGAGCTGTTTTTT. This codes for CAMSRLTTGELFF.

The chain employs TRBV6-5 and TRBJ1-3; possibly TRBD1 for D (6 bases). The CDR3 totals 15 residues. The germline CDR1 and CDR2 sequences are MNHEY and SVGAGI. V gave up 2 bases and J gave up 0 bases, with 8 bases separating them. CDR3 residues: CASSYQGSSGNTIYF. DNA for the CDR3: TGTGCCAGCAGTTACCAGGGGAGCTCTGGAAACACCATATATTTT.

This clone has more than one count but fewer than ten. The genes are TRBV27 and TRBJ2-3; 8 nucleotides agree with TRBD1. The CDR3 totals 14 residues. Unmatched junction bases numbered 7, after V lost 6 bases and J lost 5 bases. The germline V gene has CDR1 MNHEY and CDR2 SMNVEV (reference sequence). CDR3 nucleotide sequence: TGTGCCAGCAGGCTCAGGGGGCGAGGAGATACGCAGTATTTT. Its protein product is CASRLRGRGDTQYF.

This clone was seen a few times. V gene TRBV30 combines with J gene TRBJ1-6, with 9 bases that match TRBD1. V gave up 4 bases and J gave up 5 bases; unmatched junction bases: 6. CDR1 and CDR2 (germline): GTSNPN, SVGIG (reference sequence). This CDR3 contains 15 residues. The CDR3 here is CAWTLRDRDNSPLHF. DNA for the CDR3: TGTGCCTGGACCTTAAGGGACAGGGATAATTCACCCCTCCACTTT.

The gene calls are TRBV28 and TRBJ1-1; 8 nucleotides agree with TRBD1. Germline V gene lookup returns CDR1 MDHEN and CDR2 SYDVKM. The CDR3 contains 14 residues. J lost 0 bases, V lost 5 bases, and 2 bases had no gene match. The DNA of the CDR3 is TGTGCCAGCAGTCCAGGGGGCTTGAACACTGAAGCTTTCTTT. Its translation is CASSPGGLNTEAFF. Supplemented by reference TRBV28 and TRBJ1-1, the full variable domain reads DVKVTQSSRYLVKRTGEKVFLECVQDMDHENMFWYRQDPGLGLRLIYFSYDVKMKEKGDIPEGYSVSREKKERFSLILESASTNQTSMYLCASSPGGLNTEAFFGQGTRLTVV.

J is TRBJ2-5 and V is TRBV5-1; TRBD1 might be the D (5 bases). CDR1 is SGHRS and CDR2 is YFSETQ in the germline V gene. The CDR3 spans 16 residues. The V and J ends lost 4 bases and 3 bases respectively, with 19 bases between them. The CDR3 region is CASSPIMGRLEETQYF. In nucleotides, the CDR3 is TGCGCCAGCAGCCCTATAATGGGGCGGCTAGAAGAGACCCAGTACTTC.

This clone was seen a few times. This chain uses TRBV18 with TRBJ2-7, with 9 bases matching TRBD1. Per germline, CDR1 KGHSH and CDR2 LQKENI. V lost 1 base, J lost 6 bases, and 7 bases stayed unmatched. The CDR3 loop spans 15 amino acids. The CDR3 sequence: CASSPRVDRGGEQYF. The CDR3 bases are TGTGCCAGCTCACCACGAGTGGACAGGGGTGGCGAGCAGTACTTC.

The CDR3 reads CATFRGGNQPQHF. CDR3 DNA sequence: TGTGCCACCTTTAGGGGGGGTAATCAGCCCCAGCATTTT. The V call is TRBV6-4, the J call TRBJ1-5, with D possibly matching TRBD1 (6 bases). V was pared by 10 bases and J by 4 bases, with 14 bases between. Germline lookup yields CDR1 MRHNA and CDR2 SNTAGT. The CDR3 consists of 13 residues.

The chain combines TRBV7-2 with TRBJ2-1; 8 bases fit TRBD2. Germline values: CDR1 SGHTA, CDR2 FQGNSA. The V and J ends lost 3 bases and 7 bases, in that order; junction bases with no gene match: 8. This CDR3 is 15 amino acids long. This CDR3 is CASSFSGNWNNEQFF. CDR3 nucleotide sequence: TGTGCCAGCAGCTTTAGCGGGAATTGGAATAATGAGCAGTTCTTC.

The chain uses TRBV27 and TRBJ2-2, with unresolved D. The CDR3 length is 14 residues. V was shortened by 3 bases and J by 1 base, with 6 bases between the two germline ends. Germline loops: CDR1 MNHEY, CDR2 SMNVEV (reference sequence). The CDR3 region is CASSFTVNTGELFF. CDR3 coding DNA: TGTGCCAGCAGTTTCACAGTGAACACCGGGGAGCTGTTTTTT.

The chain has TRBV7-3 and TRBJ2-1; 9 positions agree with TRBD1. This CDR3 has 15 residues. Germline V gives CDR1 SGHTA, CDR2 FQGTGA. V lost 6 bases to trimming and J lost 3 bases; unmatched junction nucleotides: 6. Written as DNA, the CDR3 is TGTGCCAGCAGTTCGGGACAGGGAGACTACAATGAGCAGTTCTTC. This sequence encodes CASSSGQGDYNEQFF.

In its sample, this clone was seen a few times. The chain links TRBV27 to TRBJ2-2; D might be TRBD2 (6 bases). Germline CDR1 is MNHEY and CDR2 is SMNVEV (reference sequence). This CDR3 contains 16 residues. Trimming removed 5 bases at V and 4 bases at J, with 17 bases between. CDR3 region: CASSPLGGGGTGELFF. CDR3 sequence (DNA): TGTGCCAGCAGTCCCCTTGGGGGAGGAGGCACCGGGGAGCTGTTTTTT.

Points on this clone: Relative to the germline gene, one junction end is altered; a read error may explain this. V gene TRBV19 combines with J gene TRBJ1-2; D not resolved. CDR1 is LNHDA, CDR2 SQIVND, per germline (reference sequence). This CDR3 is 12 amino acids long. CDR3 residues: CASSNGNYGHTF. CDR3 nucleotides: TGTGCCAGTAGTAACGGAAACTATGGCCACACCTTC.

The rearrangement uses TRBV6-5 and TRBJ1-1; D ambiguous. The germline V gene encodes CDR1 MNHEY and CDR2 SVGAGI. The CDR3 is made up of 14 amino acids. Trimming shortened V by 6 bases and J by 1 base, and 12 bases separated the two germline ends. The CDR3 DNA is TGTGCCAGCAGCCAGGTCTTGGGGAACACTGAAGCTTTCTTT. Amino acid sequence: CASSQVLGNTEAFF.

The chain combines TRBV7-9 with TRBJ1-2; TRBD1 agrees at 8 bases. The CDR3 is 16 residues long. The trim removed 4 bases at V and 6 bases at J, leaving 13 bases unmatched. The germline V gene has CDR1 SEHNR and CDR2 FQNEAQ (reference sequence). In nucleotides, the CDR3 is TGTGCCAGCAGCTGGGGGGCGGACAGGGATATGAATGGCTACACCTTC. Translated: CASSWGADRDMNGYTF.

The CDR3 here is CASSPDPRTGGSPLHF. CDR3 bases: TGTGCCAGCAGCCCGGACCCCCGGACAGGGGGCTCACCCCTCCACTTT. The V and J genes are TRBV11-3 and TRBJ1-6; 11 positions agree with TRBD1. Per the germline V gene, CDR1 is SGHNT and CDR2 is YENEEA. CDR3 size: 16 residues. With 5 bases clipped from V and 10 bases from J, the junction kept 10 bases outside the gene matches.

This chain links TRBV19 with TRBJ2-7, with a weak D call TRBD1 (6 bases). This CDR3 spans 16 amino acids. V gave up 3 bases and J gave up 5 bases, with 20 bases separating them. CDR1 and CDR2 from the germline V gene are LNHDA and SQIVND (reference sequence). This CDR3 is CASSISLPGAGHEQYF. The CDR3 coding sequence is TGTGCCAGTAGTATCTCGCTCCCAGGGGCCGGTCACGAGCAGTACTTC.

CDR3 in DNA: TGTGCCAGCAGCCCCGGGACACTTAGCAATCAGCCCCAGCATTTT. Its protein product is CASSPGTLSNQPQHF. The rearrangement uses TRBV5-5 and TRBJ1-5; possible D gene TRBD1, 6 bases. V shed 4 bases and J shed 0 bases, with 11 bases lying between them. The CDR3 has 15 residues. The V gene's germline CDR1 is SGHKS and CDR2 YYEKEE (reference sequence).

This clone is a singleton in its sample. The chain uses TRBV6-1 and TRBJ1-2, with a possible D match to TRBD1 (5 bases). The CDR3 loop spans 13 amino acids. Deletions cut 1 base from V and 5 bases from J, with 8 bases between. Germline V gene sequence: CDR1 MNHNS, CDR2 SASEGT. The CDR3 sequence is CASSEDRRYGYTF. Written as DNA, the CDR3 is TGTGCCAGCAGTGAAGACAGGCGGTATGGCTACACCTTC.

J is TRBJ1-2 and V is TRBV6-5, with TRBD1 matching over 7 bases. In germline, CDR1 is MNHEY, CDR2 SVGAGI. Trimming cost V 4 bases and J 5 bases; bases outside gene matches: 1. This CDR3 has 12 amino acids. The CDR3 bases are TGTGCCAGCAGTTTGACAGGGTATGGCTACACCTTC. Its protein is CASSLTGYGYTF.

In this sample, this clone turned up many times. The chain combines TRBV2 with TRBJ2-3; possible D gene TRBD2, 6 bases. Trimming pared 6 bases from V and 2 bases from J, leaving 15 bases between. The germline V gene has CDR1 SNHLY and CDR2 FYNNEI. The CDR3 length is 15 residues. CDR3 in amino acids: CASSGRGATTDTQYF. The CDR3 bases are TGTGCCAGCAGCGGGAGAGGGGCCACCACAGATACGCAGTATTTT. Looking up the rest from reference TRBV2 and TRBJ2-3 gives the full variable domain: EPEVTQTPSHQVTQMGQEVILRCVPISNHLYFYWYRQILGQKVEFLVSFYNNEISEKSEIFDDQFSVERPDGSNFTLKIRSTKLEDSAMYFCASSGRGATTDTQYFGPGTRLTVL.

The V call is TRBV9, the J call TRBJ1-4, with 9 bases aligning to TRBD1. The CDR3 is 14 amino acids. Germline V gene lookup returns CDR1 SGDLS and CDR2 YYNGEE. J was trimmed by 3 bases and V by 6 bases; bases with no gene match: 3. CDR3 loop: CASTRTGANEKLFF. CDR3 nucleotide sequence: TGTGCCAGCACCCGGACAGGGGCTAATGAAAAACTGTTTTTT.

The rearrangement uses TRBV30 and TRBJ2-5, with unresolved D. Germline V gene sequence: CDR1 GTSNPN, CDR2 SVGIG (reference sequence). The CDR3 has 12 amino acids. The V and J ends lost 0 bases and 5 bases respectively, with 7 bases between them. CDR3 amino acids: CAWSVTSETQYF. The CDR3 DNA sequence: TGTGCCTGGAGTGTAACGAGTGAGACCCAGTACTTC. Full variable domain (outside the CDR3, taken from reference TRBV30 and TRBJ2-5): SQTIHQWPATLVQPVGSPLSLECTVEGTSNPNLYWYRQAAGRGLQLLFYSVGIGQISSEVPQNLSASRPQDRQFILSSKKLLLSDSGFYLCAWSVTSETQYFGPGTRLLVL.

The CDR3 loop reads CASSYVAGEETQYF. The CDR3 region has the DNA TGTGCCAGCAGTTACGTAGCGGGGGAAGAGACCCAGTACTTC. This chain uses TRBV6-2 or TRBV6-3 with TRBJ2-5; 9 nucleotides agree with TRBD2. The germline V gene has CDR1 MNHEY and CDR2 SVGEGT. This CDR3 comprises 14 residues. The V gene end was trimmed by 2 bases and the J gene end by 3 bases; junction bases not matched to a gene: 1.

The rearrangement uses TRBV4-3 and TRBJ2-1; 8 nucleotides line up with TRBD2. Germline V gives CDR1 LGHNA, CDR2 YSLEER. The V and J ends lost 1 base and 10 bases, in that order; junction bases with no gene match: 6. CDR3 length: 14 amino acids. In DNA form, the CDR3 reads TGCGCCAGCAGCCAAGGGTCAGCGGGAGCCGAGCAGTTCTTC. Its protein product is CASSQGSAGAEQFF.

J is TRBJ2-7 and V is TRBV3-1 (or the pseudogene TRBV3-2), with 7 bases fitting TRBD2. The germline CDR1 and CDR2 sequences are LGHDT and YNNKEL (reference sequence). The V and J ends lost 0 bases and 3 bases, in that order; junction bases with no gene match: 5. The CDR3 consists of 15 residues. CDR3 residues: CASSQDGTILYEQYF. CDR3 bases: TGTGCCAGCAGCCAAGATGGGACTATACTCTACGAGCAGTACTTC.